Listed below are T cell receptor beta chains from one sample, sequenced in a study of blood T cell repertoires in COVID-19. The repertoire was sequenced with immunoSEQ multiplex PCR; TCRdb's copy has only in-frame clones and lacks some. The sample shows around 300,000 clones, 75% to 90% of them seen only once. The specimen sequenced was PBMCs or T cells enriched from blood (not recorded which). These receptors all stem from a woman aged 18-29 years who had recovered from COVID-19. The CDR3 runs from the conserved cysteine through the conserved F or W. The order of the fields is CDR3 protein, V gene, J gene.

cdr3_aa: CASEDRNTEAFF; v_call: TRBV2; j_call: TRBJ1-1
cdr3_aa: CASSSRSGSNYGYTF; v_call: TRBV11-1; j_call: TRBJ1-2
cdr3_aa: CASSFGGAYNEQFF; v_call: TRBV5-1; j_call: TRBJ2-1
cdr3_aa: CASSLWRSGTEAFF; v_call: TRBV28; j_call: TRBJ1-1
cdr3_aa: CSVGTSTGELFF; v_call: TRBV29-1; j_call: TRBJ2-2
cdr3_aa: CASSQLIEQFF; v_call: TRBV14; j_call: TRBJ2-1
cdr3_aa: CASRTDSEYGYTF; v_call: TRBV28; j_call: TRBJ1-2
cdr3_aa: CASSLAALAGEETQYF; v_call: TRBV5-1; j_call: TRBJ2-5
cdr3_aa: CASSSGTVNRQHF; v_call: TRBV28; j_call: TRBJ1-5
cdr3_aa: CASSRTRDRGHEQFF; v_call: TRBV4-1; j_call: TRBJ2-1
cdr3_aa: CASSEGLAAYEQYF; v_call: TRBV2; j_call: TRBJ2-7
cdr3_aa: CATSRGQGDEKLFF; v_call: TRBV15; j_call: TRBJ1-4
cdr3_aa: CASSPGQGPRTLNTEAFF; v_call: TRBV4-1; j_call: TRBJ1-1
cdr3_aa: CASTEKERGPTDTQYF; v_call: TRBV28; j_call: TRBJ2-3
cdr3_aa: CASRLGGDQPQHF; v_call: TRBV2; j_call: TRBJ1-5
cdr3_aa: CSAGGQGVKSSEAFF; v_call: TRBV20-1; j_call: TRBJ1-1
cdr3_aa: CASSTDLEGDNEQFF; v_call: TRBV19; j_call: TRBJ2-1
cdr3_aa: CASSQGEFYGYTF; v_call: TRBV3-1/TRBV3-2; j_call: TRBJ1-2
cdr3_aa: CASSPGQGHNSPLHF; v_call: TRBV18; j_call: TRBJ1-6
cdr3_aa: CASIGGLRFSYNEQFF; v_call: TRBV2; j_call: TRBJ2-1
cdr3_aa: CASSLAGGPNQPQHF; v_call: TRBV7-9; j_call: TRBJ1-5
cdr3_aa: CASSQAPRSGEKLFF; v_call: TRBV4-1; j_call: TRBJ1-4
cdr3_aa: CASSGTSGGVDEQFF; v_call: TRBV6-4; j_call: TRBJ2-1